The rows below give T cell receptor beta chains drawn from one sample of a study of post-analysis software for immune sequencing data. TCRdb passed the PCR reads through MiXCR, listing each CDR3 protein once. The sample gives 350,000 to 450,000 distinct CDR3 sequences, about 39% of which show up once; approximately 7.6% is in the top ten. Sequenced input: blood. The source is a girl aged 2 to 10 with multiple sclerosis. CDR3s include the opening cysteine and the closing phenylalanine or tryptophan. D genes are given only for firm matches. Not all rows give a size; the values are once, few, many and, for expanded clones, a class.

cdr3_aa: CASSLSGSNQPQHF; cdr3_nt: TGTGCCAGCAGCTTATCAGGGAGCAATCAGCCCCAGCATTTT; clone_size: NA; d_call: NA; j_call: TRBJ1-5; v_call: TRBV5-5
cdr3_aa: CSVSLPATEYEQYF; cdr3_nt: TGCAGCGTCTCCCTCCCGGCGACGGAGTACGAGCAGTACTTC; clone_size: few; d_call: NA; j_call: TRBJ2-7; v_call: TRBV29-1
cdr3_aa: CASSTSGAMDGTYEQYF; cdr3_nt: TGTGCCAGCAGCACCTCTGGAGCTATGGACGGGACCTACGAGCAGTACTTC; clone_size: NA; d_call: NA; j_call: TRBJ2-7; v_call: TRBV6-5
cdr3_aa: CATLSGLLGGEQFF; cdr3_nt: TGTGCCACCCTCAGCGGCCTCCTAGGCGGTGAGCAGTTCTTC; clone_size: NA; d_call: NA; j_call: TRBJ2-1; v_call: TRBV10-3
cdr3_aa: CASSPVVAWNTEAFF; cdr3_nt: TGTGCCAGCAGCCCGGTCGTCGCCTGGAACACTGAAGCTTTCTTT; clone_size: NA; d_call: NA; j_call: TRBJ1-1; v_call: TRBV7-9
cdr3_aa: CASRFDRAYGNGYTF; cdr3_nt: TGCGCCAGCAGGTTCGACCGGGCGTACGGGAATGGCTACACCTTC; clone_size: NA; d_call: NA; j_call: TRBJ1-2; v_call: TRBV5-1
cdr3_aa: CASSSVGQGEQYF; cdr3_nt: TGTGCCAGCAGTTCCGTCGGACAAGGCGAGCAGTACTTC; clone_size: NA; d_call: NA; j_call: TRBJ2-7; v_call: TRBV12-3/TRBV12-4
cdr3_aa: CASSSRTSGVTDTQYF; cdr3_nt: TGTGCCAGCAGCTCTAGGACTAGCGGGGTCACAGATACGCAGTATTTT; clone_size: NA; d_call: TRBD2; j_call: TRBJ2-3; v_call: TRBV4-2
cdr3_aa: CATSDLQTGSFYGYTF; cdr3_nt: TGTGCCACCAGTGATTTGCAGACAGGGTCTTTCTATGGCTACACCTTC; clone_size: few; d_call: TRBD1; j_call: TRBJ1-2; v_call: TRBV24-1
cdr3_aa: CSAVPGIGTSYEQYF; cdr3_nt: TGCAGTGCTGTTCCCGGCATAGGGACCTCCTACGAGCAGTACTTC; clone_size: NA; d_call: NA; j_call: TRBJ2-7; v_call: TRBV20-1
cdr3_aa: CASSLVWRDGSGNEQFF; cdr3_nt: TGTGCCAGCAGTTTAGTCTGGCGGGACGGTTCTGGGAATGAGCAGTTCTTC; clone_size: many; d_call: NA; j_call: TRBJ2-1; v_call: TRBV12-3/TRBV12-4
cdr3_aa: CASSHNGNPQETQYF; cdr3_nt: TGTGCCAGCAGCCACAACGGGAACCCCCAAGAGACCCAGTACTTC; clone_size: NA; d_call: NA; j_call: TRBJ2-5; v_call: TRBV7-2
cdr3_aa: CASSSRTSGGAGVNEQFF; cdr3_nt: TGTGCCAGCAGCTCCCGGACTAGCGGGGGGGCCGGTGTGAATGAGCAGTTCTTC; clone_size: NA; d_call: TRBD2; j_call: TRBJ2-1; v_call: TRBV4-2
cdr3_aa: CASSLVRLSSYNEQYF; cdr3_nt: TGCGCCAGCAGCTTGGTACGGTTGAGCTCCTACAATGAGCAGTACTTC; clone_size: NA; d_call: NA; j_call: TRBJ2-7; v_call: TRBV5-1
cdr3_aa: CASSLRDNYGYTF; cdr3_nt: TGTGCCAGCAGTTTAAGGGACAACTATGGCTACACCTTC; clone_size: few; d_call: NA; j_call: TRBJ1-2; v_call: TRBV28
cdr3_aa: CASSTIRGGGVDYGYTF; cdr3_nt: TGTGCCAGCAGCACCATCAGGGGAGGGGGAGTTGACTATGGCTACACCTTC; clone_size: NA; d_call: NA; j_call: TRBJ1-2; v_call: TRBV7-2
cdr3_aa: CASSYRDYNEQFF; cdr3_nt: TGTGCCAGCAGCTACCGGGACTATAATGAGCAGTTCTTC; clone_size: NA; d_call: TRBD2; j_call: TRBJ2-1; v_call: TRBV11-3
cdr3_aa: CASRHTSGRVSYNEQFF; cdr3_nt: TGTGCCAGCAGACATACTAGCGGGAGGGTCTCCTACAATGAGCAGTTCTTC; clone_size: once; d_call: TRBD2; j_call: TRBJ2-1; v_call: TRBV12-3/TRBV12-4
cdr3_aa: CATSDPGLAGSEQYF; cdr3_nt: TGTGCCACCAGTGATCCTGGACTAGCGGGCTCCGAGCAGTACTTC; clone_size: NA; d_call: TRBD2; j_call: TRBJ2-7; v_call: TRBV24-1
cdr3_aa: CASSWKGGNEQFF; cdr3_nt: TGTGCCAGCAGTTGGAAAGGAGGGAATGAGCAGTTCTTC; clone_size: NA; d_call: NA; j_call: TRBJ2-1; v_call: TRBV7-6
cdr3_aa: CASSLATGRRNEKLFF; cdr3_nt: TGCGCCAGCAGCTTGGCGACAGGTCGGCGGAATGAAAAACTGTTTTTT; clone_size: few; d_call: NA; j_call: TRBJ1-4; v_call: TRBV5-1